This T cell receptor beta chain was profiled in a study of a mutant IDH1 vaccine in newly diagnosed glioma. As for the study in general: Patients previously underwent radiotherapy, temozolomide, or both, and most underwent both. The study's findings and limits: Vaccine-induced immune responses were detected in around 93% of patients.

Time point indicated: baseline, week 1 (first vaccination visit). Regarding treatment: pre-vaccination baseline after standard-of-care therapy. Notes on this clone: The antigen is undetermined.

Measured with immunoSEQ multiplex PCR; TCRdb has only the in-frame clones, and not every one. In the table there are around 92,000 clones, roughly 89% of which are singletons. The germline V gene has CDR1 SGHRS and CDR2 YFSETQ. The J segment lost 7 bases and the V segment lost 3 bases, leaving 0 bases of the junction unmatched. The CDR3 runs to 13 residues. The source is a woman aged 45-59 years with glioma. The chain is built from TRBV5-1 and TRBJ1-4; TRBD1 matches at 10 bases. The specimen was PBMCs, collected from a glioma patient treated with radiotherapy, temozolomide or both. The DNA of the CDR3 is TGCGCCAGCAGCTGGACAGGGGGTGAAAAACTGTTTTTT. The encoded protein is CASSWTGGEKLFF.